The 23 T cell receptor beta chains reported below all come from one sample, sequenced in a study of blood T cell repertoires in COVID-19 (dated by TCRdb to about 2020). The library relied on the immunoSEQ multiplex PCR assay. Sourced from immuneACCESS, this table was stored by TCRdb with only in-frame sequences that have V and J called. A share of the clones is absent; for the studies checked, an unresolved V gene accounts for under half, and the remainder has no known explanation. Within this sample are around 390,000 clones, with around nine tenths of them counted one time only. The ten largest clonotypes hold roughly 9.4% of the sample. The sequenced material came from PBMCs or T cells enriched from blood (not recorded which). The receptors derive from a woman aged 50 to 60 who had recovered from COVID-19.

J is TRBJ2-1 and V is TRBV4-1; unclear D gene. The CDR3 spans 13 residues. CDR1 and CDR2 from the germline V gene are MGHRA and YSYEKL. Trimming shortened V by 4 bases and J by 9 bases, and 13 bases separated the two germline ends. The chain's CDR3 is CASSPITRGEQFF. CDR3 coding DNA: TGCGCCAGCAGCCCTATCACCCGCGGTGAGCAGTTCTTC.

The chain is built from TRBV5-6 and TRBJ2-2; TRBD1 matches 8 bases. Germline CDR1 and CDR2: SGHDT and YYEEEE. V gave up 4 bases and J gave up 5 bases; unmatched junction bases: 10. There are 16 residues in the CDR3. This chain's CDR3 is CASSGDQGAWTGELFF. The CDR3 DNA follows: TGTGCCAGCAGCGGAGACCAGGGGGCATGGACCGGGGAGCTGTTTTTT.

The chain combines TRBV7-9 with TRBJ1-1; D is uncertain. Germline V lookup: CDR1 SEHNR, CDR2 FQNEAQ (reference sequence). V was trimmed by 5 bases and J by 1 base, leaving 5 bases between them. The CDR3 spans 12 residues. The CDR3 bases are TGTGCCAGCAGCCAACAGAACACTGAAGCTTTCTTT. Translating gives CASSQQNTEAFF.

The chain has TRBV27 and TRBJ2-7, with 8 bases matching TRBD2. CDR3 length equals 15 residues. Germline trimming cut 5 bases from V and 5 bases from J; bases unmatched to any gene: 11. From germline, CDR1 is MNHEY and CDR2 SMNVEV (reference sequence). CDR3 in DNA: TGTGCCAGCAGTAAGCCGGGGGGGCGCGTCCACGAGCAGTACTTC. Residues: CASSKPGGRVHEQYF.

The chain employs TRBV5-1 and TRBJ1-3; D is unresolved. V gave up 4 bases and J gave up 1 base, with 15 bases separating them. This CDR3 has 16 residues. From germline, CDR1 is SGHRS and CDR2 YFSETQ. In DNA form, the CDR3 reads TGCGCCAGCAGCGAGGACGGGGTACTTTCTGGAAACACCATATATTTT. This codes for CASSEDGVLSGNTIYF.

The chain employs TRBV28 and TRBJ1-1; possible D gene TRBD1, 5 bases. CDR1 MDHEN and CDR2 SYDVKM come from the germline V gene. The ends were cut back, 4 bases at V and 10 bases at J, with 13 bases in the middle. CDR3 length: 12 residues. The CDR3 loop is CASSYRQWGAFF. In nucleotides, the CDR3 is TGTGCCAGCAGTTACCGACAGTGGGGAGCTTTCTTT.

The chain combines TRBV29-1 with TRBJ2-1; 7 nucleotides agree with TRBD2. J was trimmed by 0 bases and V by 4 bases; bases with no gene match: 6. Looked up from germline, CDR1 is SQVTM and CDR2 is ANQGSEA. The length of the CDR3 is 15 residues. This chain's CDR3 is CSVGGGGSSYNEQFF. In nucleotides, the CDR3 is TGCAGCGTTGGCGGGGGTGGTAGCTCCTACAATGAGCAGTTCTTC.

Here the CDR3 reads CASSQDPRGAIDTQYF. The CDR3 DNA reads TGCGCCAGCAGCCAAGACCCCCGGGGGGCGATAGATACGCAGTATTTT. The gene calls are TRBV4-1 and TRBJ2-3; D might be TRBD2 (7 bases). CDR1 is MGHRA and CDR2 is YSYEKL in the germline V gene. V lost 0 bases to trimming and J lost 5 bases, with 15 bases between them. This CDR3 has 16 residues.

This rearrangement joins TRBV5-5 to TRBJ2-2, with 11 bases fitting TRBD2. Germline V lookup: CDR1 SGHKS, CDR2 YYEKEE (reference sequence). V gave up 0 bases and J gave up 4 bases; unmatched junction bases: 5. CDR3 length equals 17 residues. The CDR3 coding sequence is TGTGCCAGCAGCTTGGCACTAGCGGGGGAAATCACCGGGGAGCTGTTTTTT. The encoded protein is CASSLALAGEITGELFF.

The chain joins TRBV7-9 to TRBJ2-7; the D gene is possibly TRBD1 (5 bases). CDR1 and CDR2 (germline): SEHNR, FQNEAQ (reference sequence). The V gene lost 4 bases and the J gene lost 3 bases, with 16 bases spanning the gap. The CDR3 has 15 residues. CDR3 nucleotide sequence: TGTGCCAGCAGCTCCCAGGGTCTAGACCTCTACGAGCAGTACTTC. Translation gives CASSSQGLDLYEQYF.

The gene calls are TRBV10-3 and TRBJ1-6; tentatively, D is TRBD1 (6 bases). This CDR3 spans 14 amino acids. The V gene's germline CDR1 is ENHRY and CDR2 SYGVKD. Trimming removed 5 bases at V and 8 bases at J, with 13 bases between. DNA of the CDR3: TGTGCCATCAGTCGGGGGGCCACACATTCACCCCTCCACTTT. Its translation: CAISRGATHSPLHF.

The V and J genes are TRBV4-3 and TRBJ2-3, with D maybe TRBD1 (5 bases). The V and J ends lost 4 bases and 1 base respectively, with 15 bases between them. The germline V gene encodes CDR1 LGHNA and CDR2 YSLEER. CDR3 length: 16 amino acids. For the CDR3, the DNA is TGCGCCAGCAGCCCCCAAGGGGTATCAGGCACAGATACGCAGTATTTT. Translation gives CASSPQGVSGTDTQYF.

The V call is TRBV28, the J call TRBJ2-1; 12 bases fit TRBD2. CDR3 length equals 13 residues. Trimming removed 8 bases from V and 8 bases from J; junction bases left unmatched: 4. Germline CDR1 and CDR2: MDHEN and SYDVKM. CDR3 region: CASQLAGGHEQFF. The DNA for the CDR3 is TGTGCCAGCCAACTAGCGGGGGGCCATGAGCAGTTCTTC.

The gene calls are TRBV27 and TRBJ1-1, with 10 bases lining up with TRBD1. Germline trimming cut 6 bases from V and 4 bases from J; bases unmatched to any gene: 2. The CDR3 runs 13 residues. Germline V gene data show CDR1 as MNHEY and CDR2 as SMNVEV (reference sequence). Here the CDR3 reads CASSRTGGTEAFF. DNA of the CDR3: TGTGCCAGCAGCCGGACAGGGGGCACTGAAGCTTTCTTT.

This clone was picked up one time. J is TRBJ2-2 and V is TRBV13; 10 bases match TRBD2. The V segment lost 5 bases and the J segment 4 bases; nucleotides outside the gene matches: 7. The germline V gene encodes CDR1 PRHDT and CDR2 FYEKMQ (reference sequence). The CDR3 extends over 16 amino acids. The CDR3 region is CASSPTSGVLTGELFF. For the CDR3, the DNA is TGTGCCAGCAGCCCCACTAGCGGGGTGCTCACCGGGGAGCTGTTTTTT. Complete variable domain (other parts from reference TRBV13 and TRBJ2-2): AAGVIQSPRHLIKEKRETATLKCYPIPRHDTVYWYQQGPGQDPQFLISFYEKMQSDKGSIPDRFSAQQFSDYHSELNMSSLELGDSALYFCASSPTSGVLTGELFFGEGSRLTVL.

The rearrangement links TRBV7-8 to TRBJ2-1; 7 bases agree with TRBD1. This CDR3 spans 12 amino acids. V lost 5 bases, J lost 8 bases, and 3 bases stayed unmatched. CDR1 and CDR2 (germline): SGHVS, FQNEAQ. This CDR3 is CASSPGGHEQFF. CDR3 nucleotide sequence: TGTGCCAGCAGCCCAGGGGGTCATGAGCAGTTCTTC.

The CDR3 spells CASSTILDNQPQHF. In nucleotides, the CDR3 is TGTGCCAGCAGTACTATCTTGGACAATCAGCCCCAGCATTTT. The chain uses TRBV28 and TRBJ1-5; D unresolved. Deletions cut 5 bases from V and 3 bases from J, with 11 bases between. Germline CDR1 and CDR2: MDHEN and SYDVKM. The CDR3 covers 14 residues.

The sample holds a few counts of this clone. The rearrangement uses TRBV5-8 and TRBJ1-5; TRBD1 might be the D (6 bases). Per germline, CDR1 SGHTS and CDR2 YDEGEE. The V end lost 1 base, the J end lost 9 bases, and 11 bases lay between the germline ends. This CDR3 is built from 13 residues. The CDR3 spells CASSLQGGRPQHF. CDR3 nucleotides: TGTGCCAGCAGCTTGCAAGGGGGTCGGCCCCAGCATTTT.

The gene calls are TRBV30 and TRBJ1-1, with D hard to call. V lost 0 bases and J lost 4, with 12 bases in between. The germline V gene encodes CDR1 GTSNPN and CDR2 SVGIG (reference sequence). The CDR3 length is 14 residues. The CDR3 coding sequence is TGTGCCTGGAGTGTACCCCGGCAGGTCACTGAAGCTTTCTTT. Translated: CAWSVPRQVTEAFF.

As DNA, the CDR3 is TGTGCCAGCAGCGGAGCCGTCGGACCTAGCTACGAAGCTAACTATGGCTACACCTTC. It translates to CASSGAVGPSYEANYGYTF. The rearrangement links TRBV9 to TRBJ1-2; no firm D call. The CDR3 sequence is 19 residues long. Germline V gene lookup returns CDR1 SGDLS and CDR2 YYNGEE. Trimming pared 3 bases from V and 0 bases from J, leaving 24 bases between.

The CDR3, as DNA: TGTGCCAGCAGCCAACTAGGGCGGGGTGGGGCTGAAGCTTTCTTT. Translation gives CASSQLGRGGAEAFF. V is TRBV3-1 (or the pseudogene TRBV3-2) and J is TRBJ1-1; D is uncertain. CDR1 and CDR2 from the germline V gene are LGHDT and YNNKEL (reference sequence). V gave up 2 bases and J gave up 6 bases, with 16 bases separating them. This CDR3 is 15 amino acids long.

V usage is TRBV2 and J usage is TRBJ1-1; a weak D match, TRBD1 (5 bases). The V and J ends lost 4 bases and 2 bases respectively, with 11 bases between them. The CDR3 is 14 residues long. Germline CDR1 SNHLY, CDR2 FYNNEI. DNA of the CDR3: TGTGCCAGCAGTGCGGCGGGACGAAACACTGAAGCTTTCTTT. Its protein is CASSAAGRNTEAFF.

This rearrangement joins TRBV29-1 to TRBJ2-7; 11 bases align to TRBD1. V gave up 5 bases and J gave up 2 bases; unmatched junction bases: 5. Germline CDR1 and CDR2: SQVTM and ANQGSEA. The CDR3 loop spans 14 amino acids. The CDR3 loop reads CSVRGQGATYEQYF. CDR3 DNA: TGCAGCGTTCGAGGACAGGGGGCGACCTACGAGCAGTACTTC.